This paragraph covers one T cell receptor beta chain sequence. Generated by immunoSEQ multiplex PCR, the TCRdb table keeps only in-frame clones and is missing some. Of some 2,000,000 clones detected, 95% appear once; the ten largest clones hold about 0.13%. This record comes from a study of shared clonotypes between healthy human individuals. The sample was naive CD4+ T cells sorted from blood. Subset of the sample: CD45RA+ positively selected. This receptor was taken from a young man in good health.

This CDR3 reads CASSAQGAPNTEAFF. Here the CDR3 DNA reads TGTGCCAGCAGCGCACAGGGGGCCCCGAACACTGAAGCTTTCTTT. The rearrangement joins TRBV2 to TRBJ1-1, with TRBD1 matching over 9 bases. Germline V CDR1 and CDR2: SNHLY, FYNNEI. Losses at the gene ends were 6 bases for V and 1 base for J; bases not matched to a gene: 6. The CDR3 covers 15 residues.